The 23 T cell receptor beta chains below were found in one sample sequenced in a study of CD8+ T cells in alopecia areata. After isolation, RNA underwent reverse transcription to generate cDNA as the sequencing template. Generated by immunoSEQ multiplex PCR, the TCRdb table keeps only in-frame clones and is missing some. The profile shows some 170,000 clones, less than 70% of them singletons. Treatment: oral pan-JAK inhibitor, 5-10 mg twice daily. This sample comprised CD8+ T cells sorted from blood, obtained at week 24, from a patient treated with tofacitinib. The receptors originated from a human donor with alopecia areata.

Only a few counts were recorded for this clone. This rearrangement joins TRBV11-2 to TRBJ2-5; D is unclear. Matching the DNA end better, TRBJ2-7 makes the J call doubtful. CDR1 and CDR2 from the germline V gene are SGHAT and FQNNGV. There are 15 residues in the CDR3. CDR3 in amino acids: CASSLDLGKAYEQYF. As DNA, the CDR3 is TGTGCCAGCAGCTTAGATCTGGGGAAAGCCTACGAGCAGTACTTC.

This clone was counted a single time. The rearrangement joins TRBV19 to TRBJ2-1; D not resolved. V was trimmed by 7 bases and J by 8 bases, leaving 15 bases between them. CDR1 is LNHDA and CDR2 is SQIVND in the germline V gene (reference sequence). The CDR3 covers 13 residues. CDR3 bases: TGTGCCAGTATGAAGGGAACGTCGGATGAGCAGTTCTTC. Protein sequence: CASMKGTSDEQFF. Filled out from reference TRBV19 and TRBJ2-1, the complete variable domain reads DGGITQSPKYLFRKEGQNVTLSCEQNLNHDAMYWYRQDPGQGLRLIYYSQIVNDFQKGDIAEGYSVSREKKESFPLTVTSAQKNPTAFYLCASMKGTSDEQFFGPGTRLTVL.

There are a few counts of this clone. J is TRBJ1-1 and V is TRBV23-1; TRBD1 aligns across 7 bases. Being an ORF, TRBV23-1 has a function that is uncertain. The V and J ends lost 7 bases and 3 bases, in that order; junction bases with no gene match: 5. CDR3 size: 13 residues. The CDR3 bases are TGCGCCAGCATTCCACAGGGGTACACTGAAGCTTTCTTT. Residues: CASIPQGYTEAFF.

This clone appeared a few times. J is TRBJ2-7 and V is TRBV7-2; 9 positions match TRBD1. Germline V gene sequence: CDR1 SGHTA, CDR2 FQGNSA. The junction had 5 bases not matched to a gene; V was cut back by 6 bases and J by 5 bases. The CDR3 sequence is 13 residues long. The CDR3: CASRGQGRNEQYF. Written as DNA, the CDR3 is TGTGCCAGCAGGGGACAGGGAAGGAACGAGCAGTACTTC.

This clone has more than one count but fewer than ten. The rearrangement links TRBV7-7 to TRBJ2-5; 8 nucleotides line up with TRBD1. This CDR3 region has 14 residues. V lost 5 bases and J lost 4; bases outside the gene matches: 6. Germline V gives CDR1 SSHAT, CDR2 FNYEAQ (reference sequence). The CDR3 spells CASSLTTGAETQYF. CDR3 DNA: TGTGCCAGCAGCCTGACGACAGGGGCAGAGACCCAGTACTTC.

The V call is TRBV7-9, the J call TRBJ1-1; D is undetermined. Germline loops: CDR1 SEHNR, CDR2 FQNEAQ (reference sequence). The CDR3 length is 13 residues. V was pared by 1 base and J by 5 bases, with 8 bases between. Here the CDR3 DNA reads TGTGCCAGCAGCTTAGGATCCGGGACTGAAGCTTTCTTT. This translates into CASSLGSGTEAFF.

This chain connects TRBV5-6 to TRBJ2-7; D is perhaps TRBD1 (5 bases). This CDR3 contains 14 residues. Germline V gene lookup returns CDR1 SGHDT and CDR2 YYEEEE. With 0 bases removed from V and 2 bases from J, the gap between germline ends came to 9 bases. Written as DNA, the CDR3 is TGTGCCAGCAGCTTGGGAGGCAGGGCCTACGAGCAGTACTTC. This codes for CASSLGGRAYEQYF. Full variable domain (missing parts from reference TRBV5-6 and TRBJ2-7): DAGVTQSPTHLIKTRGQQVTLRCSPKSGHDTVSWYQQALGQGPQFIFQYYEEEERQRGNFPDRFSGHQFPNYSSELNVNALLLGDSALYLCASSLGGRAYEQYFGPGTRLTVT.

This chain connects TRBV23-1 to TRBJ2-1; TRBD1 matches 7 bases. TRBV23-1 is given ORF status, its function remaining uncertain. The CDR3 spans 16 residues. J was trimmed by 4 bases and V by 0 bases; bases with no gene match: 6. This CDR3 is CASSQSRGQKYNEQFF. The CDR3, as DNA: TGCGCCAGCAGTCAATCGAGGGGACAGAAATACAATGAGCAGTTCTTC.

The table lists this clone with a few counts. The chain links TRBV5-1 to TRBJ2-5, with D perhaps TRBD1 (6 bases). This CDR3 spans 16 amino acids. V was pared by 4 bases and J by 5 bases, with 21 bases between. Per the germline V gene, CDR1 is SGHRS and CDR2 is YFSETQ. CDR3 residues: CASSQYKPGVGETQYF. The CDR3 DNA sequence: TGCGCCAGCAGCCAATATAAGCCAGGGGTCGGGGAGACCCAGTACTTC.

The rearrangement joins TRBV29-1 to TRBJ2-7; 9 bases line up with TRBD1. The CDR3 is made up of 16 amino acids. CDR1 SQVTM and CDR2 ANQGSEA come from the germline V gene. V lost 0 bases and J lost 6; bases outside the gene matches: 12. Here the CDR3 DNA reads TGCAGCGTTGAAGACCCCACCGGGACAGGGAGAAGCGAGCAGTACTTC. Translated, it gives CSVEDPTGTGRSEQYF.

This clone appeared a few times. CDR3 amino acids: CASSGTGASGANVLTF. The CDR3 nucleotides read TGTGCCAGCAGCGGGACAGGAGCCTCTGGGGCCAACGTCCTGACTTTC. The V call is TRBV5-6, the J call TRBJ2-6; 8 positions agree with TRBD1. Trimming removed 4 bases from V and 0 bases from J; junction bases left unmatched: 3. The CDR3 runs to 16 residues. From germline, CDR1 is SGHDT and CDR2 YYEEEE.

The chain uses TRBV29-1 and TRBJ2-7, with 7 bases fitting TRBD1. Germline V gene data show CDR1 as SQVTM and CDR2 as ANQGSEA. The V gene end was trimmed by 6 bases and the J gene end by 0 bases; junction bases not matched to a gene: 5. The CDR3 covers 13 residues. CDR3 loop: CSVIDRDSYEQYF. DNA for the CDR3: TGCAGCGTGATAGACAGGGACTCCTACGAGCAGTACTTC.

This clone was counted only a few times. The chain links TRBV7-9 to TRBJ2-1; a weak D match, TRBD1 (6 bases). CDR1 SEHNR and CDR2 FQNEAQ come from the germline V gene (reference sequence). The CDR3 consists of 13 residues. Trimming cost V 5 bases and J 9 bases, with 14 bases left between them. The CDR3 region is CASSIQGGVEQFF. The CDR3 DNA reads as TGTGCCAGCAGCATTCAAGGGGGAGTTGAGCAGTTCTTC.

This chain uses TRBV30 with TRBJ1-1; weak D call: TRBD1 (6 bases). Trimming pared 4 bases from V and 4 bases from J, leaving 10 bases between. This CDR3 comprises 12 residues. The germline V gene encodes CDR1 GTSNPN and CDR2 SVGIG (reference sequence). The CDR3: CAWIGGGTEAFF. CDR3 DNA: TGTGCCTGGATAGGGGGGGGCACTGAAGCTTTCTTT.

V gene TRBV2 combines with J gene TRBJ2-1, with a tentative D call TRBD2 (6 bases). The CDR3 runs to 16 residues. CDR1 SNHLY and CDR2 FYNNEI come from the germline V gene. V shed 0 bases and J shed 7 bases, with 16 bases lying between them. The CDR3 reads CASSEALAGSGNEQFF. DNA of the CDR3: TGTGCCAGCAGTGAAGCGCTCGCGGGGAGTGGTAATGAGCAGTTCTTC.

The J gene is TRBJ2-7, the V gene TRBV7-9; D gene unclear. CDR3 length equals 13 residues. Germline V CDR1 and CDR2: SEHNR, FQNEAQ (reference sequence). The V end lost 2 bases, the J end lost 2 bases, and 7 bases lay between the germline ends. CDR3 sequence (DNA): TGTGCCAGCAGCTTACAAGGTACCTACGAGCAGTACTTC. Residues: CASSLQGTYEQYF. Full variable domain (missing parts from reference TRBV7-9 and TRBJ2-7): DTGVSQNPRHKITKRGQNVTFRCDPISEHNRLYWYRQTLGQGPEFLTYFQNEAQLEKSRLLSDRFSAERPKGSFSTLEIQRTEQGDSAMYLCASSLQGTYEQYFGPGTRLTVT.

With respect to this clone: This sample also contains other DNA sequences that code for the same CDR3. The chain uses TRBV27 and TRBJ1-5, with D perhaps TRBD1 (5 bases). Germline CDR1 MNHEY, CDR2 SMNVEV (reference sequence). CDR3 length: 16 amino acids. The germline V and J ends were trimmed by 5 bases and 0 bases, with 14 bases remaining between them. This CDR3 reads CASSPSVGDSNQPQHF. CDR3 sequence (DNA): TGTGCCAGCAGTCCGTCCGTGGGGGATAGCAATCAGCCCCAGCATTTT.

This clone was observed a few times. The V and J genes are TRBV6-4 and TRBJ2-1, with TRBD2 matching over 9 bases. The ends lost 6 bases at V and 7 bases at J; junction bases unmatched: 7. The CDR3 is made up of 14 amino acids. The germline V gene encodes CDR1 MRHNA and CDR2 SNTAGT. CDR3 in amino acids: CASRAGGSGNEQFF. CDR3 nucleotides: TGTGCCAGCAGAGCGGGGGGCTCCGGGAATGAGCAGTTCTTC.

This clone appeared a few times. The V gene is TRBV27, the J gene TRBJ1-1, with TRBD1 matching over 7 bases. The V gene end was trimmed by 2 bases and the J gene end by 3 bases; junction bases not matched to a gene: 12. The germline V gene encodes CDR1 MNHEY and CDR2 SMNVEV (reference sequence). This CDR3 comprises 17 residues. The CDR3 loop is CASSLVPLAGGYTEAFF. CDR3 in DNA: TGTGCCAGCAGTTTAGTCCCCCTTGCAGGGGGATACACTGAAGCTTTCTTT.

J is TRBJ1-1 and V is TRBV4-3; 7 bases match TRBD1. Per germline, CDR1 LGHNA and CDR2 YSLEER. The length of the CDR3 is 14 residues. Trimming at V came to 0 bases and at J to 13 bases, leaving 11 bases not matched to a gene. In DNA form, the CDR3 reads TGCGCCAGCAGCCAAGATCGACAGGGCAATCGAGTTTTCTTT. This codes for CASSQDRQGNRVFF.

J is TRBJ2-1 and V is TRBV6-4, with 12 bases aligning to TRBD2. The CDR3 extends over 16 amino acids. CDR1 is MRHNA and CDR2 is SNTAGT in the germline V gene. Trimming took 6 bases from V and 12 from J; bases not matched to a gene: 15. This CDR3 is CASSPRSSTSGGRQFF. Here the CDR3 DNA reads TGTGCCAGCAGCCCCAGATCTTCGACTAGCGGGGGAAGGCAGTTCTTC.

This chain uses TRBV28 with TRBJ1-5, with D uncertain. CDR1 and CDR2 (germline): MDHEN, SYDVKM. CDR3 length: 12 amino acids. Trimming took 3 bases from V and 6 from J, leaving 6 bases between them. CDR3 sequence (DNA): TGTGCCAGCAGTTTTGGAGGTCAGCCCCAGCATTTT. Translating gives CASSFGGQPQHF. Complete variable domain (other parts from reference TRBV28 and TRBJ1-5): DVKVTQSSRYLVKRTGEKVFLECVQDMDHENMFWYRQDPGLGLRLIYFSYDVKMKEKGDIPEGYSVSREKKERFSLILESASTNQTSMYLCASSFGGQPQHFGDGTRLSIL.

About this clone: Other nucleotide sequences from this sample produce the same CDR3. The V and J genes are TRBV4-3 and TRBJ2-5; D gene unclear. This CDR3 is 12 amino acids long. Germline V gene sequence: CDR1 LGHNA, CDR2 YSLEER. V was shortened by 0 bases and J by 5 bases, with 4 bases between the two germline ends. CDR3 residues: CASSQDRETQYF. The CDR3 nucleotides are TGCGCCAGCAGCCAAGATCGGGAGACCCAGTACTTC.